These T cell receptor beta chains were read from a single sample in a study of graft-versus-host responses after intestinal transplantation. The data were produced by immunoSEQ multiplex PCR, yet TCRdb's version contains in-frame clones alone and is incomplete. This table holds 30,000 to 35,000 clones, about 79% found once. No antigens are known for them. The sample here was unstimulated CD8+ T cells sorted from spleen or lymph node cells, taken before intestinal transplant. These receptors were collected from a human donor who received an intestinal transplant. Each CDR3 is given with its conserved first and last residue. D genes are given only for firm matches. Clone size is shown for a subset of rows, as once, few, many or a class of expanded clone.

CASSGGGNTEAFF TGTGCCAGCAGCGGGGGGGGAAACACTGAAGCTTTCTTT TRBV27 NA NA TRBJ1-1
CASSEHGRTRGMVEQYF TGCGCCAGCAGTGAGCATGGAAGGACACGAGGTATGGTCGAGCAGTACTTC TRBV10-1 NA NA TRBJ2-7
CASSESDSRETQYF TGCGCCAGCAGTGAGTCGGATAGCCGGGAGACCCAGTACTTC TRBV10-1 NA NA TRBJ2-5
CASSPQPGDTQYF TGTGCCAGCAGTCCGCAACCAGGGGATACGCAGTATTTT TRBV27 NA NA TRBJ2-3
CASSYPRGPATGELFF TGTGCCAGCAGTTACCCGAGGGGGCCTGCCACCGGGGAGCTGTTTTTT TRBV6-5 once TRBD1 TRBJ2-2
CASSLPGSNSPLHF TGCGCCAGCAGTCTCCCGGGTTCTAATTCACCCCTCCACTTT TRBV4-1 medium-sized NA TRBJ1-6
CATQTGATEAFF TGTGCCACTCAGACAGGGGCCACTGAAGCTTTCTTT TRBV19 once TRBD1 TRBJ1-1
CASSIERGKNTEAFF TGTGCCAGTAGTATAGAGCGAGGCAAAAACACTGAAGCTTTCTTT TRBV19 NA NA TRBJ1-1
CASTQRTADDYEQYF TGTGCCAGCACCCAGCGGACAGCCGACGACTACGAGCAGTACTTC TRBV2 NA NA TRBJ2-7
CASSYYVGHLDNQPQHF TGTGCCAGCAGCTACTACGTTGGACATCTTGACAATCAGCCCCAGCATTTT TRBV28 once NA TRBJ1-5
CSVGLAGWADTQYF TGCAGCGTTGGACTAGCGGGATGGGCAGATACGCAGTATTTT TRBV29-1 NA TRBD2 TRBJ2-3
CASSAGTSGIYEQFF TGTGCCAGCAGCGCCGGGACTAGCGGGATCTATGAGCAGTTCTTC TRBV13 NA TRBD2 TRBJ2-1
CATSPLDTGGPGANVLTF TGTGCCACCAGCCCATTAGATACGGGGGGGCCTGGGGCCAACGTCCTGACTTTC TRBV15 NA TRBD2 TRBJ2-6